The table lists the clone carrying this T cell receptor (beta chain) with a few counts. Its antigen remains unknown. This entry belongs to a study of cytomegalovirus exposure and HLA in healthy donors. Findings and limits, study-wide: Later on, an analysis found that several of the most significant clusters appeared to be linked to common viral pathogens, which included parvovirus B19.

PCR used 60 Vbeta primers and 13 Jbeta primers. The method was immunoSEQ multiplex PCR; TCRdb's version includes in-frame clones alone and lacks a portion of them. The table includes more than 150,000 clones, almost 80% detected once. CDR1 is GTSNPN, CDR2 SVGIG, per germline (reference sequence). This CDR3 is built from 16 residues. V dropped 2 bases and J dropped 2 bases, with 18 bases sitting between them. The sequence came from a man aged 50-60 years in good health and CMV-seropositive. The specimen sequenced was PBMCs. The V gene is TRBV30, the J gene TRBJ1-1, with a possible D match to TRBD1 (5 bases). The CDR3 DNA is TGTGCCTGGAGTACAGGACCCTTTTTCGAAAACACTGAAGCTTTCTTT. Translation gives CAWSTGPFFENTEAFF.